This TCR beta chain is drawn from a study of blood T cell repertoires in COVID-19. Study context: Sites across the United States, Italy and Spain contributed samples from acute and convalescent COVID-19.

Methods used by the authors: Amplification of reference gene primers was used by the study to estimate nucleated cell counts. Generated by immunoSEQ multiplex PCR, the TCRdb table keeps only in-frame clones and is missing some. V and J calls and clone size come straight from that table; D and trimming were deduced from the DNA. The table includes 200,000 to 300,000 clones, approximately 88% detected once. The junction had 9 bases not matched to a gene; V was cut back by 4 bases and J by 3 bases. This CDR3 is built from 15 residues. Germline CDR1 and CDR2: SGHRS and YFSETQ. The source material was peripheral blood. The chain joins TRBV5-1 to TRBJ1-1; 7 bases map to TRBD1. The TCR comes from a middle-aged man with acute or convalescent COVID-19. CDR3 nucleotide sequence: TGCGCCAGCAGCCCCCAGACAGGGAGCGACACTGAAGCTTTCTTT. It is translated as CASSPQTGSDTEAFF.